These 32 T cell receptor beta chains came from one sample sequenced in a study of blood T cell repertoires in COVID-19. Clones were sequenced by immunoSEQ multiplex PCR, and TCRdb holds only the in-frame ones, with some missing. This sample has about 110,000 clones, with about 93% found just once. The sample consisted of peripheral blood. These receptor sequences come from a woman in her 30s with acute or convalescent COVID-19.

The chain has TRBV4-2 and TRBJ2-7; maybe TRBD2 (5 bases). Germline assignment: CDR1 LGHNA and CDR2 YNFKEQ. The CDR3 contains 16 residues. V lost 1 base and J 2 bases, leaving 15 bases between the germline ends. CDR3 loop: CASSQGEGIITYEQYF. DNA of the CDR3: TGTGCCAGCAGCCAAGGAGAGGGCATTATCACCTACGAGCAGTACTTC.

The chain's CDR3 is CASSFSGSQRNEQFF. The CDR3, as DNA: TGTGCCAGCAGTTTTAGCGGGAGTCAACGCAATGAGCAGTTCTTC. The chain carries TRBV2 and TRBJ2-1; 9 nucleotides line up with TRBD2. CDR1 is SNHLY and CDR2 is FYNNEI in the germline V gene. V shed 5 bases, J shed 6 bases, and the junction held 8 bases outside the gene matches. The CDR3 is 15 residues long.

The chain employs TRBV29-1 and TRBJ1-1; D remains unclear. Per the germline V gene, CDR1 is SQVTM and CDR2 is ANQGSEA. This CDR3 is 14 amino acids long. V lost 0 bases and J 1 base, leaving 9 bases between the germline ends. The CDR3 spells CSVEDQQENTEAFF. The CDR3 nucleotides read TGCAGCGTTGAAGATCAGCAGGAGAACACTGAAGCTTTCTTT.

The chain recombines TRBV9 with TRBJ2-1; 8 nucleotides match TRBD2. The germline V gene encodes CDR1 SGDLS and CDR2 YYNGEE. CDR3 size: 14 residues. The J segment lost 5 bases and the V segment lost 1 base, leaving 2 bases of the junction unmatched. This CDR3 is CASSVSGSHNEQFF. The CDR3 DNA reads TGTGCCAGCAGCGTAAGCGGGAGCCACAATGAGCAGTTCTTC.

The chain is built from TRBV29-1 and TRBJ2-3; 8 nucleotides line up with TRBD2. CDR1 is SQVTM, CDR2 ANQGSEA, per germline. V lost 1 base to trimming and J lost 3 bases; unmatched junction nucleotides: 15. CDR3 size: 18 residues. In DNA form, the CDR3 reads TGCAGCGTTGAAGTTTTATACATAGCGGGGTCTGAGACAGATACGCAGTATTTT. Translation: CSVEVLYIAGSETDTQYF.

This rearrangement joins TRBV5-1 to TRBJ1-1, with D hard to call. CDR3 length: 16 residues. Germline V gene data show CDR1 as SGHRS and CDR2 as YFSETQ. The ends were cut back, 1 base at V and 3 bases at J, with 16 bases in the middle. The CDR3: CASSLSSWAVYTEAFF. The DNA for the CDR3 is TGCGCCAGCAGCTTGTCTTCTTGGGCCGTGTACACTGAAGCTTTCTTT. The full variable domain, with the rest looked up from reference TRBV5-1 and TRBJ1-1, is KAGVTQTPRYLIKTRGQQVTLSCSPISGHRSVSWYQQTPGQGLQFLFEYFSETQRNKGNFPGRFSGRQFSNSRSEMNVSTLELGDSALYLCASSLSSWAVYTEAFFGQGTRLTVV.

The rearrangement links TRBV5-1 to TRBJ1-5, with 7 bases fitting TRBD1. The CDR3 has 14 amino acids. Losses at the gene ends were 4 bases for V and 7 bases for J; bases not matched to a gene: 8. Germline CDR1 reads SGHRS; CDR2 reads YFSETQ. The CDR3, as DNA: TGCGCCAGCAGCCCGGAAGGGGGCCCACAGCCCCAGCATTTT. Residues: CASSPEGGPQPQHF.

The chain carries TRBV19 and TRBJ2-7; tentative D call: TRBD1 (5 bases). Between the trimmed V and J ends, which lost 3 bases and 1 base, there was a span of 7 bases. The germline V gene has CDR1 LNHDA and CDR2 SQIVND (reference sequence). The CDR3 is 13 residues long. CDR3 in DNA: TGTGCCAGTAGTATTCCAGGGTCCTACGAGCAGTACTTC. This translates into CASSIPGSYEQYF.

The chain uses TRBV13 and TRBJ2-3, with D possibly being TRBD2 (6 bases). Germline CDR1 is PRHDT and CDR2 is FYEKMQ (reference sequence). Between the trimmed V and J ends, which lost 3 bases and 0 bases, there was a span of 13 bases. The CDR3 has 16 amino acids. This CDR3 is CASSFGALASTDTQYF. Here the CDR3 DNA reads TGTGCCAGCAGCTTCGGGGCCCTAGCGAGCACAGATACGCAGTATTTT.

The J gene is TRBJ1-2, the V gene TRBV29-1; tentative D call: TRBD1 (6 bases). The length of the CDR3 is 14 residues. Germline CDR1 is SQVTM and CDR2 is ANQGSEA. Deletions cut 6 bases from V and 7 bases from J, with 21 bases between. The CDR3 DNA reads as TGCAGCGTGGACAACCTACAGGGTTTCCCTGGCTACACCTTC. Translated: CSVDNLQGFPGYTF.

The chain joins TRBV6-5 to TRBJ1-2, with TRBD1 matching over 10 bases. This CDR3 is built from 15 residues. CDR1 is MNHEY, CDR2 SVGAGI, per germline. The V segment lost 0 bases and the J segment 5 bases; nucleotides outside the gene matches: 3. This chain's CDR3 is CASSYSGTGEYGYTF. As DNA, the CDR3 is TGTGCCAGCAGTTACTCGGGGACAGGGGAATATGGCTACACCTTC.

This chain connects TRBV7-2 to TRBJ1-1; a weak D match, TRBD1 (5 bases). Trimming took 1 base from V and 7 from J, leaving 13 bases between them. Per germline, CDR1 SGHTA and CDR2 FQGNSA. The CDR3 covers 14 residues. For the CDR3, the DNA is TGTGCCAGCAGCTTAGAAGTGACAGCACTTGAAGCTTTCTTT. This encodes CASSLEVTALEAFF.

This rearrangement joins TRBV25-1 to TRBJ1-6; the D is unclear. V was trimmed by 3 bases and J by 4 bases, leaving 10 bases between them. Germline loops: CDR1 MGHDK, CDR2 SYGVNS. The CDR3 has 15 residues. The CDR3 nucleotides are TGTGCCAGCAGTGACACAAACGGGTATAATTCACCCCTCCACTTT. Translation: CASSDTNGYNSPLHF. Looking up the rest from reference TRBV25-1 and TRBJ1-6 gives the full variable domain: EADIYQTPRYLVIGTGKKITLECSQTMGHDKMYWYQQDPGMELHLIHYSYGVNSTEKGDLSSESTVSRIRTEHFPLTLESARPSHTSQYLCASSDTNGYNSPLHFGNGTRLTVT.

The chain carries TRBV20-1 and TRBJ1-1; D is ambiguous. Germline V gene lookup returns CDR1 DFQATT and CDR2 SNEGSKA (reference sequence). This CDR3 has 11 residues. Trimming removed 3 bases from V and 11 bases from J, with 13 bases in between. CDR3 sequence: CSASIQDGAFF. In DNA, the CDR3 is TGCAGTGCTAGTATTCAGGATGGGGCTTTCTTT.

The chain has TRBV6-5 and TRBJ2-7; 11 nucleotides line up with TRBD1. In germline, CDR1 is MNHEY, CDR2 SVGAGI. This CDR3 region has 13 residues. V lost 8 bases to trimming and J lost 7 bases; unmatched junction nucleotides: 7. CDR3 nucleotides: TGTGCCAGCCAGGACAGGGGGCATCAGGAGCAGTACTTC. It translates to CASQDRGHQEQYF.

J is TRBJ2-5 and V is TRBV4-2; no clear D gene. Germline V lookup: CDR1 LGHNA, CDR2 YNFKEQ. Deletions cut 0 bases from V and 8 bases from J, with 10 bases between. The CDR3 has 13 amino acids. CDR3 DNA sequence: TGTGCCAGCAGCCAAGATCTTAGCAGTACCCAGTACTTC. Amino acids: CASSQDLSSTQYF.

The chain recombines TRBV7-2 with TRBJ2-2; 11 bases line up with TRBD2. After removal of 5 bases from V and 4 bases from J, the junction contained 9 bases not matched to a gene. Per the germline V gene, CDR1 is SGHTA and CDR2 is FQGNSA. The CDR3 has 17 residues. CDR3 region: CASSSLAGGGPTGELFF. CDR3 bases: TGTGCCAGCAGCAGTTTAGCGGGAGGGGGTCCCACCGGGGAGCTGTTTTTT.

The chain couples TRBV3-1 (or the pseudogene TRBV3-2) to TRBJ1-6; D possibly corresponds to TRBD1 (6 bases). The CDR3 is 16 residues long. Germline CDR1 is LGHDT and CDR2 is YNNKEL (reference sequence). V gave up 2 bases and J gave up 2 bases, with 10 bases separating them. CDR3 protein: CASSQMQGTYNSPLHF. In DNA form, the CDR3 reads TGTGCCAGCAGCCAAATGCAGGGGACCTATAATTCACCCCTCCACTTT.

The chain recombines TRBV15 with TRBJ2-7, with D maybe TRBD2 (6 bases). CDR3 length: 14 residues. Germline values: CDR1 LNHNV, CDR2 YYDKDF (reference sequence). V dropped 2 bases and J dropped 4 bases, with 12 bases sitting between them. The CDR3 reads CATSRKLGTYEQYF. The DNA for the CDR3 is TGTGCCACCAGCAGAAAATTGGGGACTTACGAGCAGTACTTC.

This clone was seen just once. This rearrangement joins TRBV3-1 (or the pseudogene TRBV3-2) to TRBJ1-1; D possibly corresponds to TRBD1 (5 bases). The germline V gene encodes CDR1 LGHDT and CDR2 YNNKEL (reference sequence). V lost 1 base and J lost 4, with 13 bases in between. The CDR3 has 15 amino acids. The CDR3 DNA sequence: TGTGCCAGCAGCCAAGTTCCAGGGCCGGGCACTGAAGCTTTCTTT. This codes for CASSQVPGPGTEAFF.

The CDR3: CAIRAGTGGSRSLGDTEAFF. CDR3 DNA: TGTGCCATCAGGGCCGGGACAGGGGGATCCCGGTCGTTGGGTGACACTGAAGCTTTCTTT. This chain links TRBV10-3 with TRBJ1-1; TRBD1 matches 11 bases. In germline, CDR1 is ENHRY, CDR2 SYGVKD. CDR3 length: 20 amino acids. With V trimmed by 6 bases and J by 3 bases, 21 bases remained unmatched.

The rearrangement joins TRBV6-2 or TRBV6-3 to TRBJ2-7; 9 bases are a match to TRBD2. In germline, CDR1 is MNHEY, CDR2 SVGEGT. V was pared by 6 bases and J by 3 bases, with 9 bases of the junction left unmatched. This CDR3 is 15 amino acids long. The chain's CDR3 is CASSQGVAGVYEQYF. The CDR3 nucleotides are TGTGCCAGCAGCCAAGGGGTAGCGGGGGTCTACGAGCAGTACTTC.

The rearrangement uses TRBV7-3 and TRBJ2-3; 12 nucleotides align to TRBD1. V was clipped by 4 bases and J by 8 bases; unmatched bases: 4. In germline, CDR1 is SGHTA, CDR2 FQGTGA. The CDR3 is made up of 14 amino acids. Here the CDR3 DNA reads TGTGCCAGCAGCTCGGGACAGGGGGCTGGTACGCAGTATTTT. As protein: CASSSGQGAGTQYF. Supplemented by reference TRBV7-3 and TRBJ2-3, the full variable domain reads GAGVSQTPSNKVTEKGKYVELRCDPISGHTALYWYRQSLGQGPEFLIYFQGTGAADDSGLPNDRFFAVRPEGSVSTLKIQRTERGDSAVYLCASSSGQGAGTQYFGPGTRLTVL.

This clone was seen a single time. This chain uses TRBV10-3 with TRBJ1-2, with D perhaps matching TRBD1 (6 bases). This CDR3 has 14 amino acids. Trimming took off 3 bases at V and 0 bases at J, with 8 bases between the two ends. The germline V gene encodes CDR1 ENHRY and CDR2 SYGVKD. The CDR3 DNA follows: TGTGCCATCAGTGACCGGACAGCTAACTATGGCTACACCTTC. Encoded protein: CAISDRTANYGYTF.

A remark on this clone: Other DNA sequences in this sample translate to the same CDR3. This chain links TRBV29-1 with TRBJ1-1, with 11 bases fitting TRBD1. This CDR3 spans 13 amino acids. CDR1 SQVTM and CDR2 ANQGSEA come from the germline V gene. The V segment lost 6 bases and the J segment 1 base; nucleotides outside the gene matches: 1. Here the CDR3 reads CSVGTGGNTEAFF. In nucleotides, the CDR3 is TGCAGCGTGGGGACAGGGGGGAACACTGAAGCTTTCTTT.

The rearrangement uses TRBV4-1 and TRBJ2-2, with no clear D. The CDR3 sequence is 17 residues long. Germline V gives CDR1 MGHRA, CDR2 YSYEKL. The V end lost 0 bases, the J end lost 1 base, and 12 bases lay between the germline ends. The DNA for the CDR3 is TGCGCCAGCAGCCAAGATCGATGGGCAGGGAACACCGGGGAGCTGTTTTTT. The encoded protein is CASSQDRWAGNTGELFF.

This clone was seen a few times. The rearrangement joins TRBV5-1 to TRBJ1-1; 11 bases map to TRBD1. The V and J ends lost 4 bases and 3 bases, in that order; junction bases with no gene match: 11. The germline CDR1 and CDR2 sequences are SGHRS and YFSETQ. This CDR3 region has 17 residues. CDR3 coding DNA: TGCGCCAGCAGCCCGGTAGGACAGGGGGCAAGGGACACTGAAGCTTTCTTT. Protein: CASSPVGQGARDTEAFF.

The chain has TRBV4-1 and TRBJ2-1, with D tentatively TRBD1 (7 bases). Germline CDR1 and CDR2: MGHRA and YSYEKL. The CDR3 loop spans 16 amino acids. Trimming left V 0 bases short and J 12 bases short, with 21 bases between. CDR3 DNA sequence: TGCGCCAGCAGCCAAGATGGGGGCGGGACAGCTGAGGTGCAGTTCTTC. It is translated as CASSQDGGGTAEVQFF.

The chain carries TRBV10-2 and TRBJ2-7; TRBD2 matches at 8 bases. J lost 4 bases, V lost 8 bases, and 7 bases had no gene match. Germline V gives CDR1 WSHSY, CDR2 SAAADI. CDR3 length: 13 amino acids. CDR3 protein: CASGEREQYEQYF. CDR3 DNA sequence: TGCGCCAGCGGGGAGCGGGAGCAGTACGAGCAGTACTTC.

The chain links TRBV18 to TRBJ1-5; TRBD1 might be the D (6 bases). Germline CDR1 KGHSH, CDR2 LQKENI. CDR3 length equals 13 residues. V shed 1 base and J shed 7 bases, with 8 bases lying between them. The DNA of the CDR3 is TGTGCCAGCTCACCACAGGGGGACCAGCCCCAGCATTTT. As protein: CASSPQGDQPQHF.

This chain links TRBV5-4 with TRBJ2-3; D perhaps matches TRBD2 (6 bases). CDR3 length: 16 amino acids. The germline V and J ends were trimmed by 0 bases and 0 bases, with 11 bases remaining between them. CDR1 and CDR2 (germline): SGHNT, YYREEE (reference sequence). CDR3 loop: CASSLDAGRSTDTQYF. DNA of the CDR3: TGTGCCAGCAGCTTGGATGCGGGGCGAAGCACAGATACGCAGTATTTT.

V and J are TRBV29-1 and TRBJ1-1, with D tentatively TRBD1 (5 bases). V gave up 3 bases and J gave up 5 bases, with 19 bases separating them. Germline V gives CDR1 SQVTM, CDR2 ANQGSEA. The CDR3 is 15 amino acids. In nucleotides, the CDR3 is TGCAGCGTTGACCCCCAGGGCTCGGTGGGTACTGAAGCTTTCTTT. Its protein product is CSVDPQGSVGTEAFF. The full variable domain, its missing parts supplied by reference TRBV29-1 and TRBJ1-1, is SAVISQKPSRDICQRGTSLTIQCQVDSQVTMMFWYRQQPGQSLTLIATANQGSEATYESGFVIDKFPISRPNLTFSTLTVSNMSPEDSSIYLCSVDPQGSVGTEAFFGQGTRLTVV.